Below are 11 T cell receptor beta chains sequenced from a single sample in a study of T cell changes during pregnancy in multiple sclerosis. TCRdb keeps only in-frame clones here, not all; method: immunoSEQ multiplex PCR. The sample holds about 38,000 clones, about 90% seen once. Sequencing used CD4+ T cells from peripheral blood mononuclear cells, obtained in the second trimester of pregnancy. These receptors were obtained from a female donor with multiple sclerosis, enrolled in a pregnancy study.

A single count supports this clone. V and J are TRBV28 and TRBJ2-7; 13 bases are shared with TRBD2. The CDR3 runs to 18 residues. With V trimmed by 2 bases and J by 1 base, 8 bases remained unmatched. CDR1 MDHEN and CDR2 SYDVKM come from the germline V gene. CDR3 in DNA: TGTGCCAGCAGTTTACTACTAGCGGGAGGGCAACGGTCCTACGAGCAGTACTTC. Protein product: CASSLLLAGGQRSYEQYF.

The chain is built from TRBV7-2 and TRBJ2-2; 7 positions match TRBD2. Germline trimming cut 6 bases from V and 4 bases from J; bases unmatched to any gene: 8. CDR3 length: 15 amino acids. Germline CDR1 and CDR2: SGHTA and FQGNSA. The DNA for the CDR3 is TGTGCCAGCAGACGGCGGGAGCCTGGCACCGGGGAGCTGTTTTTT. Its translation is CASRRREPGTGELFF.

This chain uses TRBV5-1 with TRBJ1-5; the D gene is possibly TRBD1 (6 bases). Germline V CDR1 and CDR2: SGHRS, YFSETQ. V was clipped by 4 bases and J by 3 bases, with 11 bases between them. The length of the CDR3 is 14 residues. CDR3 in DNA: TGCGCCAGCAGCCCTACAGGGCCCAATCAGCCCCAGCATTTT. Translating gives CASSPTGPNQPQHF.

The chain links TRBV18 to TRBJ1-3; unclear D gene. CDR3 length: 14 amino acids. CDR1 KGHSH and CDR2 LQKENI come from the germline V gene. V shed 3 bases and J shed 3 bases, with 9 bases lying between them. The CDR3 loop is CASSPLGDGNTIYF. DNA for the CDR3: TGTGCCAGCTCACCCCTGGGAGATGGAAACACCATATATTTT.

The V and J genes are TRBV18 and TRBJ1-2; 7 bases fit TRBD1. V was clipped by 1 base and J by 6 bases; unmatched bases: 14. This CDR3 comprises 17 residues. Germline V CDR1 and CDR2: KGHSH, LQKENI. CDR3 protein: CASSPLKGGAPQNGYTF. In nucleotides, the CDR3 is TGTGCCAGCTCACCACTAAAAGGGGGCGCTCCCCAGAATGGCTACACCTTC.

CDR3 sequence (DNA): TGTGCCAGCAGCTTAGTGCCACAGGGTGTCGGGAACACTGAAGCTTTCTTT. Residues: CASSLVPQGVGNTEAFF. V gene TRBV7-2 combines with J gene TRBJ1-1, with TRBD1 as a possible D gene (6 bases). CDR3 length: 17 amino acids. CDR1 is SGHTA, CDR2 FQGNSA, per germline. The V gene lost 1 base and the J gene lost 1 base, with 16 bases spanning the gap. Based on the CDR3 plus reference TRBV7-2 and TRBJ1-1, the full variable domain is GAGVSQSPSNKVTEKGKDVELRCDPISGHTALYWYRQSLGQGLEFLIYFQGNSAPDKSGLPSDRFSAERTGGSVSTLTIQRTQQEDSAVYLCASSLVPQGVGNTEAFFGQGTRLTVV.

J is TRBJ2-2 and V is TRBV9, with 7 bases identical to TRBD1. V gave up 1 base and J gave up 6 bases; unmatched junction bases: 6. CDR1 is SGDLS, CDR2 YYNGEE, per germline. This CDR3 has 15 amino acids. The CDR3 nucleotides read TGTGCCAGCAGCGTACAGGGGGTTGCGGCCGGGGAGCTGTTTTTT. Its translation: CASSVQGVAAGELFF. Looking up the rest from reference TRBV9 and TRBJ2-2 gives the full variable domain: DSGVTQTPKHLITATGQRVTLRCSPRSGDLSVYWYQQSLDQGLQFLIQYYNGEERAKGNILERFSAQQFPDLHSELNLSSLELGDSALYFCASSVQGVAAGELFFGEGSRLTVL.

CDR3 in DNA: TGCGCCAGCAGCTTGCCAGCGGGAGGAGATACGCAGTATTTT. Translating gives CASSLPAGGDTQYF. V usage is TRBV5-1 and J usage is TRBJ2-3; 9 nucleotides match TRBD2. V lost 1 base to trimming and J lost 5 bases; unmatched junction nucleotides: 2. Germline CDR1 reads SGHRS; CDR2 reads YFSETQ. This CDR3 has 14 amino acids. Using reference TRBV5-1 and TRBJ2-3 for the parts outside the CDR3, the full variable domain is KAGVTQTPRYLIKTRGQQVTLSCSPISGHRSVSWYQQTPGQGLQFLFEYFSETQRNKGNFPGRFSGRQFSNSRSEMNVSTLELGDSALYLCASSLPAGGDTQYFGPGTRLTVL.

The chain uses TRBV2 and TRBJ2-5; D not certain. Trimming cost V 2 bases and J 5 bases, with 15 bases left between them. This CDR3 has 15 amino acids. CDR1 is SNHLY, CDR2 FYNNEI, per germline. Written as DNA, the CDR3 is TGTGCCAGCAGTGAAACTGCTCGGTCGATGGAGACCCAGTACTTC. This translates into CASSETARSMETQYF.

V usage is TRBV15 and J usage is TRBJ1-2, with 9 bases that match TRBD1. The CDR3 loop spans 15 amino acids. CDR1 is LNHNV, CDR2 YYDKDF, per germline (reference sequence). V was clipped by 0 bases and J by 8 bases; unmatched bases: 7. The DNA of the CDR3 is TGTGCCACCAGCAGAGAGAAAGGACAGGGGAGCGGCTACACCTTC. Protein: CATSREKGQGSGYTF.

CDR3 sequence (DNA): TGTGCTAGTGGTTTGGTGGGGGAAGTAGCGGTCTCCTACAATGAGCAGTTCTTC. This sequence encodes CASGLVGEVAVSYNEQFF. The J gene is TRBJ2-1, the V gene TRBV12-5; a possible D gene is TRBD2 (6 bases). V dropped 0 bases and J dropped 0 bases, with 15 bases sitting between them. CDR1 is LGHNT and CDR2 is FRNRAP in the germline V gene. The CDR3 runs 18 residues.